This entry lists 3 T cell receptor beta chains sequenced from one sample in a study of T cell repertoires in cytomegalovirus infection (dated by TCRdb to about 2019). The sequencing machine was an Illumina HiSeq 1500. TCRdb took the public reads, trimmed them with fastp at Q25, ran MiXCR for clone calling and kept in-frame beta chains. CDR3 protein sequences are deduplicated, and each keeps its most common genes and DNA. The sample yields around 270,000 distinct CDR3 sequences; roughly 9% were counted once. The biggest ten clones account for about 16% of the sample. Source material: PBMCs. The source of these receptors is a human donor in good health (CMV status not recorded). Some clones in this sample may be carry-over from other donors' samples.

This chain joins TRBV7-3 and TRBJ2-1; 10 bases map to TRBD2. Looked up from germline, CDR1 is SGHTA and CDR2 is FQGTGA. This CDR3 comprises 15 residues. J was trimmed by 10 bases and V by 5 bases; bases with no gene match: 11. This CDR3 reads CASSNAGTSDGEQFF. DNA of the CDR3: TGTGCCAGCAGCAACGCCGGGACTAGCGACGGGGAGCAGTTCTTC.

This clonotype was counted ten times or more. This chain uses TRBV7-9 with TRBJ2-7; D ambiguous. The CDR3 runs to 13 residues. The V gene's germline CDR1 is SEHNR and CDR2 FQNEAQ (reference sequence). The V end was cut by 5 bases, the J end by 5 bases, with 13 bases between. CDR3 in amino acids: CASSPRALNEQYF. CDR3 in DNA: TGTGCCAGCAGCCCTAGGGCTCTCAACGAGCAGTACTTC.

This clonotype was seen ten or more times. This chain links TRBV6-1 with TRBJ1-5; D is undetermined. Trimming took off 2 bases at V and 4 bases at J, with 9 bases between the two ends. Germline V lookup: CDR1 MNHNS, CDR2 SASEGT. The length of the CDR3 is 14 residues. This CDR3 is CASSETSRNQPQHF. The CDR3, as DNA: TGTGCCAGCAGTGAAACGTCACGAAATCAGCCCCAGCATTTT.